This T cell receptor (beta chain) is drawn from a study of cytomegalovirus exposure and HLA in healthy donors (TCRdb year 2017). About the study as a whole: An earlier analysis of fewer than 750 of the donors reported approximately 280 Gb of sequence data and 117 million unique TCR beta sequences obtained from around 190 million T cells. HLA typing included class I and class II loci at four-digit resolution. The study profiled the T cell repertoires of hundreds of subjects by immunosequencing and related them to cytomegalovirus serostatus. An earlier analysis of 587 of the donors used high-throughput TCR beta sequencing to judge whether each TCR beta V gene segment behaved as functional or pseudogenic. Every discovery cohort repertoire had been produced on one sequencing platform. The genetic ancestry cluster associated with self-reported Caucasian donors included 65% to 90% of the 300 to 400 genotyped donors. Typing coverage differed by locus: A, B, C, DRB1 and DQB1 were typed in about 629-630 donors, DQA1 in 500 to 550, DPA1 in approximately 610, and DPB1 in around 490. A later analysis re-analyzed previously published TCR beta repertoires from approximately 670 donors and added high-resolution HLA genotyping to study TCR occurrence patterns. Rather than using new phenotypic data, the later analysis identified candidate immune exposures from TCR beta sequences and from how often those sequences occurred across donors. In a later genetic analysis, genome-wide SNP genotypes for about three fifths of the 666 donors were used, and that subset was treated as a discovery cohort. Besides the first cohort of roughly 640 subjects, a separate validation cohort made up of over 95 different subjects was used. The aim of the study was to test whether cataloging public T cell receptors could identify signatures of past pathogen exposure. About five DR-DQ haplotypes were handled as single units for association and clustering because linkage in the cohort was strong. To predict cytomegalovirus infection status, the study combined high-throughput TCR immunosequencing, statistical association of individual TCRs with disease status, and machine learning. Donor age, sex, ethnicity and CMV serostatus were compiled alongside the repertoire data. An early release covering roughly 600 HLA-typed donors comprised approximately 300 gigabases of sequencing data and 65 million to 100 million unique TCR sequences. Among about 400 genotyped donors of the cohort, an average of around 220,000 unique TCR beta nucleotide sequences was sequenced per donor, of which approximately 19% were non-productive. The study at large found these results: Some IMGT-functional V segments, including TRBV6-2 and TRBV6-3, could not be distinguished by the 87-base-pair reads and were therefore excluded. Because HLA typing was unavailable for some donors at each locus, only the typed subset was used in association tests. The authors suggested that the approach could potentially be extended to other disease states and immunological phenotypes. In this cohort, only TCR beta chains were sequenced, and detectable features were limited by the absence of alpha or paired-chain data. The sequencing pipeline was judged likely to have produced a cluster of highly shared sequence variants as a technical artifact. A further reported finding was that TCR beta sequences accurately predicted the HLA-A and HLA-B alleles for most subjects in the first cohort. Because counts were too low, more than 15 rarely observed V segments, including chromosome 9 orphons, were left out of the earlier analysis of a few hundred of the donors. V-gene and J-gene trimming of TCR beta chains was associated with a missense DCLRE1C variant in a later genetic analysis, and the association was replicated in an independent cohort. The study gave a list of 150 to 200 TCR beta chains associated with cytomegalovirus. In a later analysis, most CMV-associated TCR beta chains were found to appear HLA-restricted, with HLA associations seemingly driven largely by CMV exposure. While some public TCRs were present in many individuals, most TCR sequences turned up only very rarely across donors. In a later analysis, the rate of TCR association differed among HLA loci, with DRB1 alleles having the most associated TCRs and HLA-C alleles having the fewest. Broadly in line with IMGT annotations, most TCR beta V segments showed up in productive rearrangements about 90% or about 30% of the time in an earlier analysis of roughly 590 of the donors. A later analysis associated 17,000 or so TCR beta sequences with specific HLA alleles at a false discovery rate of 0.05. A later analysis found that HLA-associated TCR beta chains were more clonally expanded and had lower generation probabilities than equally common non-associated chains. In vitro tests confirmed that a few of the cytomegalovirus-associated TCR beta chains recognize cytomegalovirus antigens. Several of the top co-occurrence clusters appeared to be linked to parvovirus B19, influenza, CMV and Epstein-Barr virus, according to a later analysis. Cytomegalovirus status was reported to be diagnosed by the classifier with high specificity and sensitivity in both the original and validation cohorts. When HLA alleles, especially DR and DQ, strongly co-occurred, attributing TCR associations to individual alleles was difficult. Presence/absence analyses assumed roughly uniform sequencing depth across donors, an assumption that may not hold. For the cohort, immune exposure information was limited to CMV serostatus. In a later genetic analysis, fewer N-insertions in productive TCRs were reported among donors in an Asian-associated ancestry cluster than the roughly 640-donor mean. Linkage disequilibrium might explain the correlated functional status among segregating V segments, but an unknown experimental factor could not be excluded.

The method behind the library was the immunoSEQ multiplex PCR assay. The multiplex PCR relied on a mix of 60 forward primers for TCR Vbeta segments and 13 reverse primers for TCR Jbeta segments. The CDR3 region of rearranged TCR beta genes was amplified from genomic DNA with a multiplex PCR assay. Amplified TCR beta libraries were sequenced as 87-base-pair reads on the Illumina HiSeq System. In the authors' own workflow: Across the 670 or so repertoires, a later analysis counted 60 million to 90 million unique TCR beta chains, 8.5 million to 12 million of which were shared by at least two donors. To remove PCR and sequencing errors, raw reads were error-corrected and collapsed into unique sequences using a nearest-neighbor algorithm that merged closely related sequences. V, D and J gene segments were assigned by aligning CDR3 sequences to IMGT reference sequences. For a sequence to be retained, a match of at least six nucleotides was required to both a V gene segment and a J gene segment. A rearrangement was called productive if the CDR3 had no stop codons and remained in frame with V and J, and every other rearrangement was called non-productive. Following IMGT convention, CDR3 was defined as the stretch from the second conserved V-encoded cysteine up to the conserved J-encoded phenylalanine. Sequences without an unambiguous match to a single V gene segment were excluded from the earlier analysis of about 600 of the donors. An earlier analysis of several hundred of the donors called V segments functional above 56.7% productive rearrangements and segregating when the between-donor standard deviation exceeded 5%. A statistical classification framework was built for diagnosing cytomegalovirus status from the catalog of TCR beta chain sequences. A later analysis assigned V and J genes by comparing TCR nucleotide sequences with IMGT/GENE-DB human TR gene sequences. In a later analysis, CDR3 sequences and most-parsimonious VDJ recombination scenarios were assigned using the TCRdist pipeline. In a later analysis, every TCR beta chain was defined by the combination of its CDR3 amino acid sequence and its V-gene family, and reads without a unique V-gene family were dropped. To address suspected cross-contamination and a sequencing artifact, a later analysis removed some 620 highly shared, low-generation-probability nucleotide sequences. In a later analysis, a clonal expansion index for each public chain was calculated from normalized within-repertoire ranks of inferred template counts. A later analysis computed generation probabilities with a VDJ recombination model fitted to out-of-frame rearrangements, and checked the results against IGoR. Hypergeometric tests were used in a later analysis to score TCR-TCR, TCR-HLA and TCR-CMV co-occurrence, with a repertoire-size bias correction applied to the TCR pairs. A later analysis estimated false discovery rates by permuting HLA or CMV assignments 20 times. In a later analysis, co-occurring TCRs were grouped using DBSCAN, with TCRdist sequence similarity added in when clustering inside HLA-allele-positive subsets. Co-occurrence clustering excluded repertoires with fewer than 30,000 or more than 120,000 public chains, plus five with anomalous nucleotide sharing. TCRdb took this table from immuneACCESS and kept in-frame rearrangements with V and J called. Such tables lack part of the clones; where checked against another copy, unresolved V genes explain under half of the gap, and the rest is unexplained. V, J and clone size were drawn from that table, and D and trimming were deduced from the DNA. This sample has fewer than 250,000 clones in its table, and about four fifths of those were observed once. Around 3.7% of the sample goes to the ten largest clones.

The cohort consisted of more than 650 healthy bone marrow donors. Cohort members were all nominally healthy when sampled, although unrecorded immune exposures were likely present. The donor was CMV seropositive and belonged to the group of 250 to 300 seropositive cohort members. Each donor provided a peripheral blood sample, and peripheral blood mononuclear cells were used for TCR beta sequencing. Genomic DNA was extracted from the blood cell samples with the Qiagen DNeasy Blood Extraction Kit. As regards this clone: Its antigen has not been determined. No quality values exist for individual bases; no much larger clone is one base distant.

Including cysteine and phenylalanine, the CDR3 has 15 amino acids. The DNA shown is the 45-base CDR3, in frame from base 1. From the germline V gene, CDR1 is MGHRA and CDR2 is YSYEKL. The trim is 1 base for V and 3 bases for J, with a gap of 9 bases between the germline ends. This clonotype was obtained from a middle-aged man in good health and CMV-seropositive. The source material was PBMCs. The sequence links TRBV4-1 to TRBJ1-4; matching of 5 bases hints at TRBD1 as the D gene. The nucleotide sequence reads TGCGCCAGCAGCCAAGGACAGACTTCTAATGAAAAACTGTTTTTT. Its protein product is CASSQGQTSNEKLFF.